One sample yielded the 10 T cell receptor beta chains listed below, sequenced in a study of T cells in localized non-small cell lung cancer. Repertoires were generated with immunoSEQ multiplex PCR, while TCRdb's copy carries only in-frame clones and drops some. This sample yields fewer than 25,000 clones, of which roughly 90% are seen a single time; roughly 2.7% belongs to the top ten. The sequencing used peripheral blood, collected before any cancer treatment. These receptors originate from a woman aged 35 to 70 with stage I lung adenocarcinoma.

The chain has TRBV10-3 and TRBJ1-3; D gene unclear. The germline gives CDR1 ENHRY, CDR2 SYGVKD. The CDR3 spans 15 residues. The germline V and J ends were trimmed by 5 bases and 8 bases, with 19 bases remaining between them. The CDR3 nucleotides are TGTGCCATCAGTACTACTCAGGCAAAATGGGACACCATATATTTT. Its protein product is CAISTTQAKWDTIYF.

The rearrangement joins TRBV7-6 to TRBJ2-1; no clear D. Germline-derived CDR1 and CDR2 are SGHVS and FNYEAQ. Trimming shortened V by 2 bases and J by 8 bases, and 7 bases separated the two germline ends. This CDR3 region has 12 residues. CDR3: CASSLPLDEQFF. DNA for the CDR3: TGTGCCAGCAGCTTACCTTTGGATGAGCAGTTCTTC.

This sequence joins TRBV7-2 and TRBJ2-5; a possible D gene is TRBD1 (5 bases). There are 13 residues in the CDR3. V was clipped by 5 bases and J by 5 bases, with 12 bases between them. The germline gives CDR1 SGHTA, CDR2 FQGNSA. The CDR3 sequence: CASSLRQPETQYF. The CDR3, as DNA: TGTGCCAGCAGCCTTAGACAGCCGGAGACCCAGTACTTC.

The V call is TRBV28, the J call TRBJ2-3; 10 bases fit TRBD1. The V gene end was trimmed by 6 bases and the J gene end by 1 base; junction bases not matched to a gene: 16. Germline CDR1 and CDR2: MDHEN and SYDVKM. The CDR3 totals 19 residues. In DNA form, the CDR3 reads TGTGCCAGCAGCTTACTTACCGGGACAGGGGTTTTTGGCACAGATACGCAGTATTTT. Encoded protein: CASSLLTGTGVFGTDTQYF.

The gene calls are TRBV2 and TRBJ1-4, with D perhaps matching TRBD1 (6 bases). The V end was cut by 6 bases, the J end by 11 bases, with 28 bases between. This CDR3 is built from 17 residues. CDR1 is SNHLY, CDR2 FYNNEI, per germline. In DNA form, the CDR3 reads TGTGCCAGCAGGGAACTCGGCCTTACAGGGCCTTGGGGGAAACTGTTTTTT. Amino acid sequence: CASRELGLTGPWGKLFF.

This sequence joins TRBV9 and TRBJ2-7; 12 bases map to TRBD2. V gave up 0 bases and J gave up 6 bases; unmatched junction bases: 7. Germline V lookup: CDR1 SGDLS, CDR2 YYNGEE. The CDR3 sequence is 16 residues long. CDR3 nucleotide sequence: TGTGCCAGCAGCGTAGGACTAGCGGGAGCGGAAGGCGAGCAGTACTTC. Encoded protein: CASSVGLAGAEGEQYF. Supplemented by reference TRBV9 and TRBJ2-7, the full variable domain reads DSGVTQTPKHLITATGQRVTLRCSPRSGDLSVYWYQQSLDQGLQFLIQYYNGEERAKGNILERFSAQQFPDLHSELNLSSLELGDSALYFCASSVGLAGAEGEQYFGPGTRLTVT.

The chain combines TRBV5-6 with TRBJ2-3; 12 positions match TRBD2. The CDR3 loop spans 17 amino acids. V lost 4 bases, J lost 4 bases, and 10 bases stayed unmatched. Per the germline V gene, CDR1 is SGHDT and CDR2 is YYEEEE. CDR3 DNA: TGTGCCAGCAGCCTAGCGGGAGGGGGGGCTGCCCCAGATACGCAGTATTTT. Amino acid sequence: CASSLAGGGAAPDTQYF. The whole variable domain, filled in from reference TRBV5-6 and TRBJ2-3, reads DAGVTQSPTHLIKTRGQQVTLRCSPKSGHDTVSWYQQALGQGPQFIFQYYEEEERQRGNFPDRFSGHQFPNYSSELNVNALLLGDSALYLCASSLAGGGAAPDTQYFGPGTRLTVL.

The chain recombines TRBV6-1 with TRBJ2-2; D possibly matches TRBD1 or TRBD2 (5 bases each). The CDR3 totals 12 residues. CDR1 is MNHNS and CDR2 is SASEGT in the germline V gene. Deletions cut 8 bases from V and 5 bases from J, with 9 bases between. CDR3 in amino acids: CASGWGTGELFF. Written as DNA, the CDR3 is TGTGCCAGCGGGTGGGGGACCGGGGAGCTGTTTTTT.

The rearrangement uses TRBV27 and TRBJ1-5, with D tentatively TRBD1 (6 bases). Between the trimmed V and J ends, which lost 2 bases and 2 bases, there was a span of 10 bases. The CDR3 totals 15 residues. CDR1 is MNHEY, CDR2 SMNVEV, per germline (reference sequence). The DNA for the CDR3 is TGTGCCAGCAGTTTAGGGGCAGGGGGCAATCAGCCCCAGCATTTT. This translates into CASSLGAGGNQPQHF.

The chain carries TRBV7-9 and TRBJ1-4, with D maybe TRBD1 (6 bases). Germline assignment: CDR1 SEHNR and CDR2 FQNEAQ (reference sequence). The CDR3 has 17 residues. Trimming removed 3 bases at V and 6 bases at J, with 20 bases between. Here the CDR3 reads CASSFGIQGLGDEKLFF. CDR3 sequence (DNA): TGTGCCAGCAGCTTTGGCATCCAGGGGCTAGGGGATGAAAAACTGTTTTTT.